A selection of T cell receptor beta chains follows, all from one sample in a study of spatial heterogeneity in lung cancer. TCRdb processed the 5' RACE reads anew with MiXCR; each CDR3 protein has one entry. In the table there are about 100,000 distinct CDR3 sequences, roughly 4.5% of which are singletons. The sample in question was lung tumor tissue, obtained at surgery. These receptors were obtained from a male donor with early-stage non-small cell lung cancer. Each CDR3 is given with its conserved first and last residue. Fields, in order: V gene, clone size, J gene, D gene, CDR3 protein, CDR3 DNA. D genes are given only for firm matches. Clone size is shown for a subset of rows, as once, few, many or a class of expanded clone.

TRBV14,.,TRBJ2-3,.,CASSHPRTRVRTDTQYF,TGTGCCAGCAGCCACCCAAGAACGCGGGTTAGGACAGATACGCAGTATTTT
TRBV20-1,many,TRBJ1-1,.,CSARDPHLNTEAFF,TGCAGTGCTAGAGATCCACACCTGAACACTGAAGCTTTCTTT
TRBV7-6,.,TRBJ1-2,.,CASSLEKNYGYTF,TGTGCCAGCAGCTTAGAGAAGAACTATGGCTACACCTTC
TRBV12-3/TRBV12-4,many,TRBJ1-4,.,CASSLGSDNEKLFF,TGTGCCAGCAGTTTAGGCAGCGACAATGAAAAACTGTTTTTT
TRBV20-1,many,TRBJ1-4,.,CSARGVNEKLFF,TGCAGTGCTAGAGGAGTTAATGAAAAACTGTTTTTT
TRBV4-1,many,TRBJ2-2,.,CASAPPGHTGELFF,TGCGCCAGCGCCCCCCCGGGGCACACCGGGGAGCTGTTTTTT
TRBV28,many,TRBJ2-7,TRBD2,CASSTARAGWFEQYF,TGTGCCAGCAGTACCGCCCGAGCGGGATGGTTCGAGCAGTACTTC
TRBV6-2/TRBV6-3,.,TRBJ2-3,TRBD2,CASSYASGGYNTDTQYF,TGTGCCAGCAGTTACGCTAGCGGGGGATATAACACAGATACGCAGTATTTT
TRBV6-5,many,TRBJ2-1,TRBD2,CASSLTGTRAEQFF,TGTGCCAGCAGTTTAACCGGGACTAGGGCTGAGCAGTTCTTC
TRBV7-6,many,TRBJ2-2,TRBD2,CASSLSAGVNTGELFF,TGTGCCAGCAGCTTATCAGCGGGAGTGAACACCGGGGAGCTGTTTTTT
TRBV5-5,.,TRBJ2-7,.,CASSLEPGFRYEQYF,TGTGCCAGCAGCTTGGAGCCGGGGTTCAGGTACGAGCAGTACTTC
TRBV27,many,TRBJ1-5,.,CASRPGVLSNQPQHF,TGTGCCAGCCGGCCCGGTGTCTTAAGCAATCAGCCCCAGCATTTT
TRBV12-3/TRBV12-4,many,TRBJ1-3,.,CASLNTTALGNTIYF,TGTGCCAGCTTAAACACTACAGCTCTTGGAAACACCATATATTTT
TRBV5-1,many,TRBJ2-3,TRBD2,CASRGLGTDTQYF,TGCGCCAGCAGGGGACTAGGAACAGATACGCAGTATTTT
TRBV18,many,TRBJ1-3,.,CASSTYREASGNTIYF,TGTGCCAGCTCAACTTACAGGGAAGCTTCTGGAAACACCATATATTTT
TRBV27,many,TRBJ1-5,.,CASSWAGDDQPQHF,TGTGCCAGCAGTTGGGCGGGGGACGATCAGCCCCAGCATTTT
TRBV5-1,few,TRBJ2-3,TRBD2,CASSLLAGGPVDTQYF,TGCGCCAGCAGCCTCCTAGCGGGAGGGCCAGTAGATACGCAGTATTTT
TRBV19,many,TRBJ1-5,.,CASSTGDFAPQHF,TGTGCCAGTAGTACAGGGGATTTTGCGCCCCAGCATTTT
TRBV11-2,many,TRBJ2-1,.,CASSLGWPYNEQFF,TGTGCCAGCAGCTTAGGGTGGCCCTACAATGAGCAGTTCTTC
TRBV6-2/TRBV6-3,many,TRBJ2-7,.,CASRSRVGEQYF,TGTGCCAGCAGATCTAGGGTTGGCGAGCAGTACTTC
TRBV5-4,many,TRBJ2-2,.,CASSKGGWTGELFF,TGTGCCAGCAGCAAGGGCGGCTGGACCGGGGAGCTGTTTTTT
TRBV5-1,few,TRBJ2-7,.,CASSPSVYRPNNYEQYF,TGCGCCAGCAGTCCTTCCGTATACAGGCCGAACAACTACGAGCAGTACTTC
TRBV4-1,many,TRBJ2-3,.,CASSPPAPRDTQYF,TGCGCCAGCAGCCCCCCGGCCCCCAGGGATACGCAGTATTTT
TRBV3-1,many,TRBJ1-4,.,CASSQRGRLGEKLFF,TGTGCCAGCAGCCAACGGGGCCGTTTGGGTGAAAAACTGTTTTTT
TRBV6-1,many,TRBJ1-2,.,CASSEGDASYYGYTF,TGTGCCAGCAGTGAAGGAGACGCTTCATACTATGGCTACACCTTC
TRBV7-9,many,TRBJ2-2,.,CASSPILTGELFF,TGTGCCAGCAGCCCAATTCTCACCGGGGAGCTGTTTTTT
TRBV27,.,TRBJ2-7,.,CASSLSAEGRLYF,TGTGCCAGCAGTTTATCCGCAGAGGGGCGGTTGTACTTC
TRBV28,many,TRBJ1-5,TRBD1,CASSVTGRQPQHF,TGTGCCAGCAGTGTGACAGGGCGTCAGCCCCAGCATTTT
TRBV20-1,many,TRBJ1-4,.,CSAREGGGEKLFF,TGCAGTGCTAGAGAGGGAGGAGGTGAAAAACTGTTTTTT
TRBV29-1,many,TRBJ2-1,.,CSVGGPYNEQFF,TGCAGCGTAGGGGGACCATACAATGAGCAGTTCTTC
TRBV29-1,many,TRBJ2-3,.,CSVGTLRTDLRHTQYF,TGCAGCGTTGGAACCCTGCGGACGGACCTCCGACATACGCAGTATTTT
TRBV6-5,few,TRBJ1-6,.,CASSTGSSIAEGSPLHF,TGTGCCAGCAGTACCGGGTCGTCCATTGCGGAAGGGTCACCCCTCCACTTT
TRBV6-6,many,TRBJ2-7,.,CASSYAGFYEQYF,TGTGCCAGCAGTTACGCGGGGTTTTACGAGCAGTACTTC
TRBV28,many,TRBJ2-5,.,CASRPHGETQYF,TGTGCCAGCAGACCCCATGGAGAGACCCAGTACTTC
TRBV10-3,many,TRBJ1-2,.,CAISDPGQANYGYTF,TGTGCCATCAGTGATCCGGGGCAGGCTAACTATGGCTACACCTTC
TRBV6-1,.,TRBJ2-7,TRBD2,CASSEGEAGGYEQYF,TGTGCCAGCAGTGAAGGGGAAGCGGGAGGTTACGAGCAGTACTTC
TRBV4-1,few,TRBJ2-6,TRBD1,CASSPLGTGVLGANVLTF,TGCGCCAGCAGCCCTCTAGGGACAGGGGTTTTAGGCGCCAACGTCCTGACTTTC
TRBV4-1,many,TRBJ2-1,TRBD2,CASSQGPAGAYNEQFF,TGCGCCAGCAGCCAAGGTCCAGCGGGGGCGTACAATGAGCAGTTCTTC
TRBV28,many,TRBJ2-7,.,CASSLPPLGARYYEQYF,TGTGCCAGCAGTTTACCTCCCCTGGGGGCCCGCTATTACGAGCAGTACTTC
TRBV28,many,TRBJ2-1,.,CASSPRASWDNEQFF,TGTGCCAGCAGTCCCAGGGCTAGCTGGGACAATGAGCAGTTCTTC
TRBV5-4,many,TRBJ2-3,.,CAMGVALTDTQYF,TGTGCCATGGGAGTTGCGCTCACAGATACGCAGTATTTT
TRBV20-1,many,TRBJ2-7,TRBD2,CSARRRLFGLADWEQYF,TGCAGTGCTAGACGCCGCTTATTCGGACTAGCGGACTGGGAGCAGTACTTC
TRBV5-4,many,TRBJ1-6,.,CASSLAGTAKKSLHF,TGTGCCAGCAGCTTGGCGGGGACTGCGAAGAAGTCCCTCCACTTT